The T cell receptor (beta chain) described here comes from a study of Ad26.COV2.S vaccination and SARS-CoV-2 variants. Study observations and caveats: Once vaccination had occurred, spike-specific CD8+ and CD4+ T cell responses reportedly showed substantial breadth.

As for treatment: about 20 received Ad26.COV2.S at low or high dose, single or two shots; roughly five received placebo; per-sample allocation not given. The samples were gathered on day 63 after the first injection of vaccine or placebo. CDR1 is SEHNR, CDR2 FQNEAQ, per germline (reference sequence). The CDR3 extends over 14 amino acids. Trimming stripped 5 bases from V and 0 bases from J, with 11 bases between. On this clone itself: Its cognate antigen is unknown.

Method: immunoSEQ multiplex PCR; TCRdb's copy keeps in-frame clones and lacks some. The sample includes about 680,000 clones, about 89% seen only once; the top ten take nearly 1.5%. Sequenced here: peripheral blood, sampled in a trial of Ad26.COV2.S vaccine versus placebo. This chain uses TRBV7-9 with TRBJ2-7; weak D call: TRBD2 (5 bases). The sequence was obtained from a person aged 18-60 years who received the Ad26.COV2.S COVID-19 vaccine or a placebo. The CDR3 is CASSPDYYSYEQYF. The CDR3 nucleotides are TGTGCCAGCAGCCCCGACTACTACTCCTACGAGCAGTACTTC.